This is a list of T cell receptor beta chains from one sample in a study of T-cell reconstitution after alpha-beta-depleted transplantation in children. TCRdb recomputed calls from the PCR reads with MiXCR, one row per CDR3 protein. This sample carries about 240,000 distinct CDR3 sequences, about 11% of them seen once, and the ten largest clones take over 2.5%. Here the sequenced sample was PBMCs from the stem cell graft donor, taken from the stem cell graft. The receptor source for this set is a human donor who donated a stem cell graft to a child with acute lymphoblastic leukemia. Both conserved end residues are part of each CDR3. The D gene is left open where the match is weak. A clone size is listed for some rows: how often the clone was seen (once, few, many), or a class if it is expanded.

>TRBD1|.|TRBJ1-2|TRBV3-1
CATCPTTGTGGRNYGYTF
TGTGCCACCTGCCCGACCACCGGGACAGGAGGAAGGAACTATGGCTACACCTTC
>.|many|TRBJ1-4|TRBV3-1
CASSQRRGDVEKLFF
TGTGCCAGCAGCCAACGCCGGGGCGACGTCGAAAAACTGTTTTTT
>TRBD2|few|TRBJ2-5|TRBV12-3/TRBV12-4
CASTPTSEETQYF
TGTGCCAGCACTCCGACTAGCGAAGAGACCCAGTACTTC
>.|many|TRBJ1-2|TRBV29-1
CSVVQGRKDGYTF
TGCAGCGTTGTGCAGGGGAGGAAGGATGGCTACACCTTC
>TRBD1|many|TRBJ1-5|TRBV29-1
CSVQGASNQPQHF
TGCAGTGTACAGGGGGCCAGCAATCAGCCCCAGCATTTT
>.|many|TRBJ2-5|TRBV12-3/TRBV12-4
CASSLRTYQETQYF
TGTGCCAGCAGTTTAAGGACGTACCAAGAGACCCAGTACTTC
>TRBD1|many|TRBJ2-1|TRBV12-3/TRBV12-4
CASSLRGPGQGGPEQFF
TGTGCCAGCAGTTTAAGGGGCCCGGGACAGGGGGGACCTGAGCAGTTCTTC
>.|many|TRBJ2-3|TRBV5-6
CASSLGQRPDTQYF
TGTGCCAGCAGCTTGGGGCAACGGCCAGATACGCAGTATTTT
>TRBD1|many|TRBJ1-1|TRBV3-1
CASSQRAGGANTEAFF
TGTGCCAGCAGCCAAAGGGCAGGGGGCGCGAACACTGAAGCTTTCTTT
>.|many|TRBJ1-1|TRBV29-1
CSGGTEAFF
TGCAGTGGGGGCACTGAAGCTTTCTTT
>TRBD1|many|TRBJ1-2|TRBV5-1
CASSLKGTGPVYGYTF
TGCGCCAGCAGCTTGAAGGGGACAGGCCCCGTTTATGGCTACACCTTC
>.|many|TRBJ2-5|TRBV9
CASSVRGARETQYF
TGTGCCAGCAGCGTACGGGGGGCTAGGGAGACCCAGTACTTC
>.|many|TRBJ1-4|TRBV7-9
CASSERVGGEKLFF
TGTGCCAGCAGCGAAAGGGTTGGAGGTGAAAAACTGTTTTTT
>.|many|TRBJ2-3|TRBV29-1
CSVWQAQESQYF
TGCAGCGTTTGGCAGGCCCAAGAGTCGCAGTATTTT
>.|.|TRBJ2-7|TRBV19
CASSIVGTYEQYF
TGTGCCAGTAGTATAGTCGGAACCTACGAGCAGTACTTC
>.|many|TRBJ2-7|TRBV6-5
CASSRQENPYEQYF
TGTGCCAGCAGTAGACAGGAGAACCCTTACGAGCAGTACTTC
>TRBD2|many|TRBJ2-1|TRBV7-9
CASSPSGGVNEQFF
TGTGCCAGCAGCCCGTCGGGGGGGGTAAATGAGCAGTTCTTC
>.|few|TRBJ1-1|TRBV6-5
CASSYSRLRGARTEAFF
TGTGCCAGCAGTTACTCGAGGTTACGGGGGGCGCGGACTGAAGCTTTCTTT
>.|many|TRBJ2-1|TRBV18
CAALRPSYNEQFF
TGTGCCGCCTTGAGGCCATCCTACAATGAGCAGTTCTTC
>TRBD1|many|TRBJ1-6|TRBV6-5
CASSPGQRRPPLHF
TGTGCCAGCAGCCCGGGACAGAGGAGGCCACCCCTCCACTTT
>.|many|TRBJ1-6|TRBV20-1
CSARVSPTYSPLHF
TGCAGTGCTAGAGTCTCCCCCACATATTCACCCCTCCACTTT
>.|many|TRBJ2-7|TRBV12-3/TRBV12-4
CASSLSGTGTYEQYF
TGTGCCAGCAGTTTAAGCGGGACAGGAACCTACGAGCAGTACTTC
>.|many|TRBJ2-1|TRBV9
CASSGLPQNEQFF
TGTGCCAGCAGCGGACTCCCCCAAAATGAGCAGTTCTTC
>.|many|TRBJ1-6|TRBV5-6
CASSVGPTLRNSPLHF
TGTGCCAGCAGCGTGGGACCGACCCTGAGGAATTCACCCCTCCACTTT
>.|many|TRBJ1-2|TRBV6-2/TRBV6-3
CASSYSAPGLQEDYGYTF
TGTGCCAGCAGTTACTCTGCCCCGGGGCTTCAGGAAGACTATGGCTACACCTTC
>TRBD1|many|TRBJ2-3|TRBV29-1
CSSVGQWGADTQYF
TGCAGCTCCGTGGGACAGTGGGGCGCAGATACGCAGTATTTT
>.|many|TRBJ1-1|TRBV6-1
CASSEGGVTEAFF
TGTGCCAGCAGTGAAGGGGGCGTTACTGAAGCTTTCTTT
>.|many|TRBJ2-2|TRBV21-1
CASSKARGGHTGELFF
TGTGCCAGCAGCAAAGCTAGGGGCGGACATACCGGGGAGCTGTTTTTT
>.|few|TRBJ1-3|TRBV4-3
CASSQAFEGYSAGNTIYF
TGCGCCAGCAGCCAAGCGTTTGAGGGTTACAGCGCTGGAAACACCATATATTTT
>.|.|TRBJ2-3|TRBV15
CATSIVGTDTQYF
TGTGCCACCAGCATCGTGGGGACAGATACGCAGTATTTT
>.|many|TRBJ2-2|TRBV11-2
CASSPSSPSDNRNTGELFF
TGTGCCAGCAGCCCTAGCTCTCCCTCAGACAACCGGAACACCGGGGAGCTGTTTTTT
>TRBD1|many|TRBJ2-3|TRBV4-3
CASSQAGQGTDTQYF
TGCGCCAGCAGCCAAGCGGGACAGGGGACAGATACGCAGTATTTT